This is a list of T cell receptor beta chains from one sample in a study of PD-L1 blockade in urothelial cancer. TCRdb's copy holds only in-frame clones and misses some; the assay was immunoSEQ multiplex PCR. This table has around 87,000 clones, less than 85% appearing once. Sequences were derived from PBMCs, sampled around atezolizumab (anti-PD-L1) treatment. The receptors here all came from a man between 65 and 85 years old with urothelial cancer. Both conserved end residues are part of each CDR3. A D gene is named only where the DNA matches it firmly. Not all rows give a size; the values are once, few, many and, for expanded clones, a class.

>TRBD1|-|TRBV11-3|13|TRBJ2-5
TGTGCCAGCAGCAGAGGACAGGGAGAGACCCAGTACTTC
CASSRGQGETQYF
>TRBD2|-|TRBV6-6|13|TRBJ2-1
TGTGCCAGCGGACTAGCGGGCTACAATGAGCAGTTCTTC
CASGLAGYNEQFF
>TRBD2|once|TRBV9|16|TRBJ2-2
TGTGCCAGCAGCGCTAGCGGGAGGGCGGTCACCGGGGAGCTGTTTTTT
CASSASGRAVTGELFF
>-|-|TRBV9|13|TRBJ2-3
TGTGCCAGCAGCGAGAGCGTTCGAGATACGCAGTATTTT
CASSESVRDTQYF
>-|many|TRBV7-9|14|TRBJ1-2
TGTGCCAGCAGCTTACACGGGATGGACTATGGCTACACCTTC
CASSLHGMDYGYTF
>TRBD1|-|TRBV5-1|16|TRBJ1-1
TGCGCCAGCAGCTCGACCTTGACAGGGATGAACACTGAAGCTTTCTTT
CASSSTLTGMNTEAFF
>TRBD1|-|TRBV10-3|16|TRBJ2-7
TGTGCCACCGCGGGGGCCACAGGGGGCTCCCTCTACGAGCAGTACTTC
CATAGATGGSLYEQYF
>-|-|TRBV19|15|TRBJ2-1
TGTGCCAGTAGTATAGTGACTAACCTCTACAATGAGCAGTTCTTC
CASSIVTNLYNEQFF
>TRBD1|-|TRBV15|15|TRBJ1-4
TGTGCCACCAGCCATAGGGACAGGGGGAATGAAAAACTGTTTTTT
CATSHRDRGNEKLFF
>TRBD1|-|TRBV4-1|15|TRBJ1-4
TGCGCCAGCAGCGCCCGGACAGGGGGTAATGAAAAACTGTTTTTT
CASSARTGGNEKLFF
>TRBD2|-|TRBV4-3|15|TRBJ2-7
TGCGCCAGTTCGATTCTAGCGGGGGACTCCTACGAGCAGTACTTC
CASSILAGDSYEQYF
>-|-|TRBV6-5|13|TRBJ1-3
TGTGCCACGCACGAGCCCTCTGGAAACACCATATATTTT
CATHEPSGNTIYF
>-|-|TRBV1|18|TRBJ2-3
TGCACCAGCAGCCGAACAGGACTAGCGGGGGCCCTCGGAGATACGCAGTATTTT
CTSSRTGLAGALGDTQYF
>TRBD2|-|TRBV5-6|17|TRBJ2-1
TGTGCCAGCAGCTTGAAGGTCCTAGCGGGAGGGCTGGATGAGCAGTTCTTC
CASSLKVLAGGLDEQFF
>TRBD2|-|TRBV5-3|16|TRBJ2-1
TGTGCCAGAAGGGTTCTTCCGGGGGGATATTACAATGAGCAGTTCTTC
CARRVLPGGYYNEQFF
>TRBD2|-|TRBV5-1|14|TRBJ2-3
TGCGCCAGCAGTCTAGCGGGGAGCACAGATACGCAGTATTTT
CASSLAGSTDTQYF
>-|-|TRBV18|12|TRBJ2-1
TGTGCCAGCTCACCAAAGCGGGATGAGCAGTTCTTC
CASSPKRDEQFF
>-|-|TRBV5-6|13|TRBJ1-2
TGTGCCAGCAGCTTGGGACGGGTCTATGGCTACACCTTC
CASSLGRVYGYTF
>-|-|TRBV5-4|13|TRBJ2-7
TGTGCCAGCAGCGTGAGAGTCGACTACGAGCAGTACTTC
CASSVRVDYEQYF
>-|-|TRBV5-1|15|TRBJ2-1
TGCGCCAGCAGCTTGGACGCGGGGGCCCACAATGAGCAGTTCTTC
CASSLDAGAHNEQFF
>TRBD2|-|TRBV5-1|14|TRBJ2-3
TGCGCCAGCAGCTTGGGGACTAGCGGGGGGGCGCAGTATTTT
CASSLGTSGGAQYF
>TRBD2|few|TRBV7-2|17|TRBJ2-3
TGTGCCAGCAGCTTGGGAGCGGGCGGGAGTAGCACAGATACGCAGTATTTT
CASSLGAGGSSTDTQYF
>TRBD1|once|TRBV6-1|14|TRBJ2-1
TGTGCCAGCAACCACGGACAGGGGACCAATGAGCAGTTCTTC
CASNHGQGTNEQFF
>TRBD1|-|TRBV15|14|TRBJ1-1
TGTGCCACCAGCGGACAGGGGGCTTGGACTGAAGCTTTCTTT
CATSGQGAWTEAFF
>TRBD2|-|TRBV10-1|15|TRBJ2-3
TGCGCCAGCAGCCAACTAGCGGGGGGGCCAGATACGCAGTATTTT
CASSQLAGGPDTQYF
>-|-|TRBV4-3|16|TRBJ1-1
TGCGCCAGCAGCCAAGATCTTGGAGGGGAGGGCACTGAAGCTTTCTTT
CASSQDLGGEGTEAFF
>TRBD2|-|TRBV5-1|17|TRBJ2-3
TGCGCCAGCAGCGCGACGACTAGCGGGGGGGGCACAGATACGCAGTATTTT
CASSATTSGGGTDTQYF
>-|-|TRBV21-1|14|TRBJ1-1
TGTGCCATCGGCGGGCAGGGGCAGAGCACTGAAGCTTTCTTT
CAIGGQGQSTEAFF
>-|-|TRBV5-6|15|TRBJ1-2
TGTGCCAGCAGCTTGGGAACAGGACCTAACTATGGCTACACCTTC
CASSLGTGPNYGYTF
>TRBD1|-|TRBV2|16|TRBJ1-5
TGTGCCAGCAGGAGGGACAGGGGTTGGGGCAATCAGCCCCAGCATTTT
CASRRDRGWGNQPQHF
>-|few|TRBV7-9|15|TRBJ2-2
TGTGCCAGCAGCCATCCCCTCAAGGGGACCGGGGAGCTGTTTTTT
CASSHPLKGTGELFF
>TRBD2|-|TRBV5-1|15|TRBJ2-5
TGCGCCAGCAGCGTAGCGGGAGGGTCTCAAGAGACCCAGTACTTC
CASSVAGGSQETQYF
>-|few|TRBV7-3|13|TRBJ2-3
TGTGCCAGCAGCTTCAGTAAAGCAGATACGCAGTATTTT
CASSFSKADTQYF
>TRBD1|-|TRBV30|13|TRBJ2-2
TGTGCCTGGAGTGGGACAGGGGACGGGGAGCTGTTTTTT
CAWSGTGDGELFF
>-|-|TRBV9|16|TRBJ1-1
TGTGCCAGCAGCGCAGGGGTTTATGGGATGAACACTGAAGCTTTCTTT
CASSAGVYGMNTEAFF
>-|-|TRBV30|13|TRBJ2-7
TGTGCCTGGAGTGACGGAGCATCCTACGAGCAGTACTTC
CAWSDGASYEQYF
>TRBD1|once|TRBV6-5|15|TRBJ1-2
TGTGCCAGCACCCTCACGGACAGGCTTAACTATGGCTACACCTTC
CASTLTDRLNYGYTF
>TRBD1|-|TRBV19|15|TRBJ2-7
TGTGCCAGTAGAATACCGGGACAGAACTACGACGAGCAGTACTTC
CASRIPGQNYDEQYF
>-|-|TRBV20-1|11|TRBJ2-4
TGCAGTGCCACCGGACTAAACATTCAGTACTTC
CSATGLNIQYF
>-|-|TRBV19|15|TRBJ1-1
TGTGCCAGTAGTATCACGTTAGGGGGTAGCACTGAAGCTTTCTTT
CASSITLGGSTEAFF
>-|-|TRBV30|14|TRBJ1-1
TGTGCCTGGAGTGTCAGGGAAATGGGCACTGAAGCTTTCTTT
CAWSVREMGTEAFF
>TRBD2|once|TRBV7-2|15|TRBJ2-7
TGTGCCAGCAGCTTAGGTTTAGCGGGCCGCTACGAGCAGTACTTC
CASSLGLAGRYEQYF
>TRBD1|few|TRBV29-1|14|TRBJ1-1
TGCAGCGTTGAAAGAACAGGGGATGGCACTGAAGCTTTCTTT
CSVERTGDGTEAFF
>TRBD1|-|TRBV2|14|TRBJ1-1
TGTGCCAGCAGAGGACAGGGAGAAAACACTGAAGCTTTCTTT
CASRGQGENTEAFF
>-|once|TRBV7-9|15|TRBJ1-4
TGTGCCAGCAGCTTAAATAGCCAGGCGGGTGAAAAACTGTTTTTT
CASSLNSQAGEKLFF
>-|once|TRBV7-8|12|TRBJ2-1
TGTGCCAGCAGCTTCCCTAGGAATGAGCAGTTCTTC
CASSFPRNEQFF
>-|-|TRBV10-2|13|TRBJ1-1
TGCGCCAGCAGTGGGCTTAAAGACACTGAAGCTTTCTTT
CASSGLKDTEAFF
>TRBD1|-|TRBV7-2|16|TRBJ1-1
TGTGCCAGCAGCTTAGAGGGTCGGACAGGGAGGACTGAAGCTTTCTTT
CASSLEGRTGRTEAFF
>-|few|TRBV7-6|12|TRBJ1-1
TGTGCCAGCAGCTTATACGGACAGGAAGCTTTCTTT
CASSLYGQEAFF
>-|once|TRBV18|15|TRBJ1-5
TGTGCCAGCTCGCCCGGGACTGATAGCAATCAGCCCCAGCATTTT
CASSPGTDSNQPQHF
>-|-|TRBV7-9|16|TRBJ1-1
TGTGCCAGCAGCTTAACGCCGGGACGGGGGGGCACTGAAGCTTTCTTT
CASSLTPGRGGTEAFF
>-|-|TRBV27|14|TRBJ1-5
TGTGCCAGCAAAGAAAGGGGATCGGATCAGCCCCAGCATTTT
CASKERGSDQPQHF